The entry below describes one T cell receptor (beta chain). Its antigen is as yet unknown. The data are from a study of T-cell memory formation after mild COVID-19. Turning to the study itself: There were largely donor-specific TCR clusters.

Trimming removed 4 bases at V and 0 bases at J, with 16 bases between. CDR3 length: 18 residues. Study results and caveats: Proof of SARS-CoV-2 specificity was absent for the second-wave clones that crested on day 37. Contracting CD4+ clones were located mainly in CM and EM, and CD8+ clones in EMRA. CD4+ bias marked clones expanding day 15 to 37, unlike balanced contracting clones.

One entry per CDR3 protein results from TCRdb running MiXCR on the 5' RACE reads. The sample holds hundreds of thousands of distinct CDR3 sequences, 20% to 25% seen once. The TCR comes from an adult woman who had mild COVID-19 (a few samples of this study predate the infection). Cell type and time point are not known. V and J are TRBV12-3 or TRBV12-4 and TRBJ2-6, with a possible D match to TRBD1 (6 bases). Material: PBMCs or a T cell subset sorted from them (not recorded which). CDR3 DNA: TGTGCCAGCAGTTCGGACAGCTTACCCCTCTCTGGGGCCAACGTCCTGACTTTC. This encodes CASSSDSLPLSGANVLTF.